Below are 21 T cell receptor beta chains sequenced from a single sample in a study of cytomegalovirus exposure and HLA in healthy donors. The PCR ran on 60 Vbeta and 13 Jbeta primers. Profiled with immunoSEQ multiplex PCR; TCRdb holds only in-frame clones, not every one. The table shows about 140,000 clones, with about 70% occurring only once. The sequenced sample consisted of PBMCs. These receptor sequences come from a woman aged 60-70 years in good health and CMV-seropositive.

V gene TRBV25-1 combines with J gene TRBJ1-1; a possible D gene is TRBD1 (6 bases). This CDR3 contains 11 residues. Germline CDR1 and CDR2: MGHDK and SYGVNS. The V end was cut by 2 bases, the J end by 8 bases, with 6 bases between. CDR3 amino acids: CASSEGTEAFF. CDR3 coding DNA: TGTGCCAGCAGTGAAGGGACAGAAGCTTTCTTT.

This clone occurred a few times. The chain combines TRBV14 with TRBJ1-2, with TRBD1 identical over 7 bases. The V segment lost 0 bases and the J segment 6 bases; nucleotides outside the gene matches: 7. There are 15 residues in the CDR3. Germline V gives CDR1 SGHDN, CDR2 FVKESK. The CDR3 reads CASSQERGRLDGYTF. CDR3 DNA: TGTGCCAGCAGCCAAGAAAGGGGGCGCTTGGATGGCTACACCTTC.

The genes are TRBV27 and TRBJ1-4, with 7 bases matching TRBD1. The CDR3 totals 18 residues. The germline CDR1 and CDR2 sequences are MNHEY and SMNVEV (reference sequence). V gave up 4 bases and J gave up 5 bases; unmatched junction bases: 16. CDR3 amino acids: CASSSRQGGRASNEKLFF. The CDR3 DNA is TGTGCCAGCAGTTCACGACAGGGTGGAAGGGCCTCCAATGAAAAACTGTTTTTT.

The chain links TRBV19 to TRBJ2-7; TRBD1 matches 8 bases. CDR1 and CDR2 (germline): LNHDA, SQIVND (reference sequence). This CDR3 contains 14 residues. Trimming removed 6 bases from V and 3 bases from J; junction bases left unmatched: 7. The CDR3 sequence: CASSPRDRSYEQYF. Here the CDR3 DNA reads TGTGCCAGTAGCCCCCGGGACAGGAGCTACGAGCAGTACTTC.

J is TRBJ1-1 and V is TRBV11-2; D remains unclear. V lost 1 base to trimming and J lost 4 bases, with 10 bases between them. CDR1 is SGHAT, CDR2 FQNNGV, per germline. The CDR3 extends over 14 amino acids. The DNA of the CDR3 is TGTGCCAGCAGCTTAGCCGCAGGAAGCACTGAAGCTTTCTTT. This gives the protein CASSLAAGSTEAFF.

V is TRBV28 and J is TRBJ1-5; D gene uncertain. Deletions cut 3 bases from V and 2 bases from J, with 2 bases between. The CDR3 has 12 residues. Looked up from germline, CDR1 is MDHEN and CDR2 is SYDVKM. Here the CDR3 DNA reads TGTGCCAGCAGTTTCGGCAATCAGCCCCAGCATTTT. It is translated as CASSFGNQPQHF.

The rearrangement links TRBV5-4 to TRBJ2-1, with 7 positions matching TRBD1. J gave up 7 bases and V 5 bases, and 15 bases lay outside the gene matches. The CDR3 spans 16 residues. Germline V gives CDR1 SGHNT, CDR2 YYREEE (reference sequence). The CDR3 region is CASSHGQVRNSNEQFF. Here the CDR3 DNA reads TGTGCCAGCAGTCATGGACAGGTTCGCAATAGTAATGAGCAGTTCTTC.

The chain is built from TRBV7-2 and TRBJ1-5, with a possible D match to TRBD1 (6 bases). The V end lost 1 base, the J end lost 10 bases, and 17 bases lay between the germline ends. The CDR3 is made up of 15 amino acids. Germline V lookup: CDR1 SGHTA, CDR2 FQGNSA. The CDR3: CASSLDPTGIGPQHF. As DNA, the CDR3 is TGTGCCAGCAGCTTAGACCCGACAGGTATCGGACCCCAGCATTTT.

The chain links TRBV7-9 to TRBJ1-2; 9 bases fit TRBD1. Germline CDR1 and CDR2: SEHNR and FQNEAQ (reference sequence). The CDR3 totals 13 residues. With V trimmed by 2 bases and J by 8 bases, 3 bases remained unmatched. The CDR3 DNA reads TGTGCCAGCAGCTTAAGACAGGGGGAAGGCTACACCTTC. Its protein is CASSLRQGEGYTF.

V usage is TRBV30 and J usage is TRBJ2-4; maybe TRBD1 (5 bases). CDR1 and CDR2 (germline): GTSNPN, SVGIG (reference sequence). The CDR3 spans 14 residues. Trimming took off 3 bases at V and 1 base at J, with 10 bases between the two ends. CDR3 loop: CAWRQTGAKNIQYF. For the CDR3, the DNA is TGTGCCTGGAGGCAAACAGGCGCCAAAAACATTCAGTACTTC.

This chain joins TRBV20-1 and TRBJ2-1; tentatively, D is TRBD2 (6 bases). V was clipped by 5 bases and J by 12 bases, with 14 bases between them. The CDR3 consists of 11 residues. Germline lookup yields CDR1 DFQATT and CDR2 SNEGSKA (reference sequence). The CDR3 DNA sequence: TGCAGTGCTGCCTCCGGGACTTTGCAGTTCTTC. Translating gives CSAASGTLQFF.

This clone was seen a single time. The genes are TRBV28 and TRBJ2-1; 7 bases fit TRBD1. The CDR3 consists of 13 residues. J gave up 12 bases and V 2 bases, and 7 bases lay outside the gene matches. Germline V lookup: CDR1 MDHEN, CDR2 SYDVKM. CDR3 DNA: TGTGCCAGCAGTTTAGGACAGGAGAGGTTGCAGTTCTTC. Translation gives CASSLGQERLQFF.

V usage is TRBV28 and J usage is TRBJ1-2, with D possibly being TRBD1 (6 bases). Germline loops: CDR1 MDHEN, CDR2 SYDVKM. The CDR3 totals 13 residues. Trimming left V 6 bases short and J 2 bases short, with 10 bases between. The DNA for the CDR3 is TGTGCCAGCAGGCCAACAGGGAACTATGGCTACACCTTC. This sequence encodes CASRPTGNYGYTF.

This clone is a singleton in its sample. The chain is built from TRBV28 and TRBJ1-2; TRBD1 aligns across 9 bases. V dropped 8 bases and J dropped 0; count of bases not matched to a gene: 7. Germline CDR1 MDHEN, CDR2 SYDVKM. This CDR3 is built from 15 residues. Here the CDR3 DNA reads TGTGCCAGCCGTGGACAGGGGTCCCCTAACTATGGCTACACCTTC. Its translation: CASRGQGSPNYGYTF.

DNA of the CDR3: TGCGCCAGCAGCTCCACAGGGGAAATGAACACTGAAGCTTTCTTT. Encoded protein: CASSSTGEMNTEAFF. The genes are TRBV5-1 and TRBJ1-1, with 7 bases aligning to TRBD1. The CDR3 length is 15 residues. Germline V gene data show CDR1 as SGHRS and CDR2 as YFSETQ. Losses at the gene ends were 3 bases for V and 0 bases for J; bases not matched to a gene: 5. Full variable domain (outside the CDR3, taken from reference TRBV5-1 and TRBJ1-1): KAGVTQTPRYLIKTRGQQVTLSCSPISGHRSVSWYQQTPGQGLQFLFEYFSETQRNKGNFPGRFSGRQFSNSRSEMNVSTLELGDSALYLCASSSTGEMNTEAFFGQGTRLTVV.

CDR3 in DNA: TGTGCCAGCAGTGTTTGGGGCAACACTGAAGCTTTCTTT. The encoded protein is CASSVWGNTEAFF. This chain links TRBV2 with TRBJ1-1, with D perhaps matching TRBD1 (5 bases). V gave up 4 bases and J gave up 2 bases, with 8 bases separating them. Looked up from germline, CDR1 is SNHLY and CDR2 is FYNNEI. CDR3 length: 13 amino acids.

The genes are TRBV2 and TRBJ2-5; a weak D match, TRBD1 (5 bases). Trimming pared 0 bases from V and 6 bases from J, leaving 14 bases between. This CDR3 region has 15 residues. Looked up from germline, CDR1 is SNHLY and CDR2 is FYNNEI. CDR3 nucleotides: TGTGCCAGCAGTGAAGCACAGGCCGGATCCCAGACCCAGTACTTC. Its protein is CASSEAQAGSQTQYF.

This clone was counted between two and nine times. The rearrangement joins TRBV19 to TRBJ2-5; TRBD1 might be the D (5 bases). The germline CDR1 and CDR2 sequences are LNHDA and SQIVND (reference sequence). This CDR3 has 14 residues. V lost 1 base and J 5 bases, leaving 11 bases between the germline ends. The CDR3 loop is CASSIGGRVETQYF. CDR3 coding DNA: TGTGCCAGTAGTATAGGGGGCAGGGTGGAGACCCAGTACTTC.

V and J are TRBV28 and TRBJ2-7; TRBD2 agrees at 9 bases. Germline lookup yields CDR1 MDHEN and CDR2 SYDVKM. V dropped 8 bases and J dropped 3; count of bases not matched to a gene: 8. CDR3 size: 14 residues. The CDR3 region is CASVETSGIYEQYF. CDR3 coding DNA: TGTGCCAGCGTGGAGACTAGCGGAATCTACGAGCAGTACTTC.

This clone was counted between two and nine times. The chain joins TRBV5-1 to TRBJ2-1, with TRBD2 as a possible D gene (7 bases). The CDR3 has 14 amino acids. V lost 4 bases and J 7 bases, leaving 15 bases between the germline ends. CDR1 SGHRS and CDR2 YFSETQ come from the germline V gene. As DNA, the CDR3 is TGCGCCAGCAGCCCTAGGGGGAGGGGGAATGAGCAGTTCTTC. It yields the protein CASSPRGRGNEQFF.

This clone has just a few counts. This chain connects TRBV5-1 to TRBJ2-5; D may be TRBD2 (6 bases). Germline V gene data show CDR1 as SGHRS and CDR2 as YFSETQ. The CDR3 runs to 15 residues. V lost 4 bases to trimming and J lost 1 base, with 14 bases between them. In DNA form, the CDR3 reads TGCGCCAGCAGCCCTGTGGGGGGTGGCCAAGAGACCCAGTACTTC. This codes for CASSPVGGGQETQYF.